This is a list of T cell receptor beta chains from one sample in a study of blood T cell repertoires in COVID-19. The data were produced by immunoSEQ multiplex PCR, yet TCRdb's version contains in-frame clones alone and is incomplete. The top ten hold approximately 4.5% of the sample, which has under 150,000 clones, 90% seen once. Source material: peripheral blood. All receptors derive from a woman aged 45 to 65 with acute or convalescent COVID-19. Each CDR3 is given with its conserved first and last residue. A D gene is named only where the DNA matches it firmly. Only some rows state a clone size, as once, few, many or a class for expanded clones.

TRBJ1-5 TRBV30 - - TGTGCCTGGAGTGTATCAGGGCGTGGACAGCCCCAGCATTTT CAWSVSGRGQPQHF
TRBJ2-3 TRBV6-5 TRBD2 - TGTGCCAGCAGTACGACTAGCGGGAGCACGTATTTT CASSTTSGSTYF
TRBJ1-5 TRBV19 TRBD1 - TGTGCCAGTACTAACAGGGGTAGCAATCAGCCCCAGCATTTT CASTNRGSNQPQHF
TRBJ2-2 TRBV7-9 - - TGTGCCAGCAGCCAGGACAGCCCCACCGGGGAGCTGTTTTTT CASSQDSPTGELFF
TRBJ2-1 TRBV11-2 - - TGTGCCAGCAGCTCCCGGGACTTCACCTACAATGAGCAGTTCTTC CASSSRDFTYNEQFF
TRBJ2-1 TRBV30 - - TGTGCCTGGAGTGCACGGGAGCAGTTCTTC CAWSAREQFF
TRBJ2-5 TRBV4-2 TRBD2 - TGTGCCAGCAGCCAAGAGATGGCGGGGGGCCAAGAGACCCAGTACTTC CASSQEMAGGQETQYF
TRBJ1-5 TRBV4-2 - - TGTGCCAGCAGCCCGGCAGGGAGCAATCAGCCCCAGCATTTT CASSPAGSNQPQHF
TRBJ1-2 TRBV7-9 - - TGTGCCAGCAGTTCTGGGCGGGCCCCAAAAGCTAACTATGGCTACACCTTC CASSSGRAPKANYGYTF
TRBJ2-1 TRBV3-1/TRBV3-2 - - TGTGCCAGCAGCCAAGTGGGGGCGGGGGATGAGCAGTTCTTC CASSQVGAGDEQFF
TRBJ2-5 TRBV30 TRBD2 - TGTGCCTGGAGTGTCCCTAGCGGGGATAGAGAGACCCAGTACTTC CAWSVPSGDRETQYF
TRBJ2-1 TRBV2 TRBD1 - TGTGCCAGCAGTCTAGACAGGGAGTGGAATGAGCAGTTCTTC CASSLDREWNEQFF
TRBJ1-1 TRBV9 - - TGTGCCAGCAGCCCACACAAAGTCGGCGGTTGGACTGAAGCTTTCTTT CASSPHKVGGWTEAFF
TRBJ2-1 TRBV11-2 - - TGTGCCAGCAGCCCGGCAGGGAAGGTGTTAAATGAGCAGTTCTTC CASSPAGKVLNEQFF
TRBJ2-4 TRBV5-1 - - TGCGCCAGCAGCTTGGAGGCGGGCGCCAAAAACATTCAGTACTTC CASSLEAGAKNIQYF
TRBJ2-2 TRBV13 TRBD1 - TGTGCCAGCAGCCGGGACAGGCAGACCGGGGAGCTGTTTTTT CASSRDRQTGELFF
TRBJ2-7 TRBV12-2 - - TGTGCAAGTCGCTTAGTAGGGGAAGGGGAGGACAGGGTACCCTACGAGCAGTACTTC CASRLVGEGEDRVPYEQYF
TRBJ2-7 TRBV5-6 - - TGTGCCAGCAGCCCCACGAGGGATACCTACGAGCAGTACTTC CASSPTRDTYEQYF
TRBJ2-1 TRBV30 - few TGTGCCTGGAGTGGAAGGGGGATATACAATGAGCAGTTCTTC CAWSGRGIYNEQFF
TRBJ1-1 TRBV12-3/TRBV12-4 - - TGTGCCAGCAGTTTCACAGCGAACACTGAAGCTTTCTTT CASSFTANTEAFF
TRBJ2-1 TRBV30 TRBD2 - TGTGCCTGGAGTGTTGGGACTAGCGAGTACAATGAGCAGTTCTTC CAWSVGTSEYNEQFF
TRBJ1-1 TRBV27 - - TGTGCCAGCAGTATAGGGGCCAACACTGAAGCTTTCTTT CASSIGANTEAFF
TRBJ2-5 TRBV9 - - TGTGCCAGCAGCGTAGATGGACTAAGCCAAGAGACCCAGTACTTC CASSVDGLSQETQYF
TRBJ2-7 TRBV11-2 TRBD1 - TGTGCCAGCAGCTTAGGGGGTCACAGGGGTTACGAGCAGTACTTC CASSLGGHRGYEQYF
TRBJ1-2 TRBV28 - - TGTGCCAGCAGCTCTCCGGGGGGATTGGACTATGGCTACACCTTC CASSSPGGLDYGYTF
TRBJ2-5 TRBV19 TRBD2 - TGTGCCAGTAGCAGAACTAGCGACCGAGAGACCCAGTACTTC CASSRTSDRETQYF